Below, 29 T cell receptor beta chains from the same sample are listed, as sequenced in a study of CD8+CD57+ T cells in acquired aplastic anemia listed by TCRdb under 2018. The patients picked for sequencing were ones in whom flow cytometry had shown an expansion of CD8+CD57+ cells. The sequencing machine was an Illumina HiSeq 2000. TCR beta VDJ combination and CDR3 sequence profiling used genomic DNA as the template. TCRdb redid the processing of the public reads, applying fastp at Q25 and MiXCR, and retained in-frame beta chains. Rows matching on CDR3 protein sequence are summarized as one entry with the most common DNA and genes. The sample table contains 180,000 or so distinct CDR3 sequences; only one count was recorded for around 63% of them. Roughly 43% of the sample goes to the ten largest clones. The sample taken for sequencing was sorted CD4+, CD8+, or CD8+CD57+ T cells (not recorded which) from PBMCs. These receptors were taken from a human donor with aplastic anemia.

This clonotype was seen many times. This sequence joins TRBV12-5 and TRBJ1-4; D ambiguous. Germline CDR1 reads LGHNT; CDR2 reads FRNRAP. With 3 bases removed from V and 7 bases from J, the gap between germline ends came to 12 bases. The CDR3 has 14 amino acids. This chain's CDR3 is CASGFLAPGEKLFF. The CDR3 coding sequence is TGTGCTAGTGGTTTCCTGGCCCCGGGTGAAAAACTGTTTTTT.

The rearrangement links TRBV10-1 to TRBJ1-3; no definite D call. The CDR3 has 16 residues. V gave up 2 bases and J gave up 3 bases, with 14 bases separating them. The germline gives CDR1 WNHNN, CDR2 SYGVQD (reference sequence). The CDR3 DNA reads TGCGCCAGCAGTGAGGCACTAGCGGAGCTTGGAAACACCATATATTTT. As protein: CASSEALAELGNTIYF.

The chain links TRBV20-1 to TRBJ1-2; D is uncertain. Germline lookup yields CDR1 DFQATT and CDR2 SNEGSKA (reference sequence). V lost 6 bases to trimming and J lost 2 bases, with 13 bases between them. The CDR3 has 13 residues. This CDR3 reads CSALDQENYGYTF. DNA for the CDR3: TGCAGTGCACTGGACCAGGAGAACTATGGCTACACCTTC.

V is TRBV12-3 or TRBV12-4 and J is TRBJ1-1; D is perhaps TRBD1 (5 bases). CDR3 length: 15 residues. V was trimmed by 7 bases and J by 3 bases, leaving 18 bases between them. For the CDR3, the DNA is TGTGCCAGCACCCCGAGGGACGCTCGGTACACTGAAGCTTTCTTT. Translation gives CASTPRDARYTEAFF.

The chain recombines TRBV15 with TRBJ2-5; D unresolved. The CDR3 sequence is 18 residues long. Trimming removed 0 bases at V and 1 base at J, with 18 bases between. Germline CDR1 is LNHNV and CDR2 is YYDKDF (reference sequence). The DNA for the CDR3 is TGTGCCACCAGCAGAGATCGGGCCAACCAAAGGTCCCAAGAGACCCAGTACTTC. Translated: CATSRDRANQRSQETQYF.

On this clonotype itself: A read error may account for a junction end that differs from germline. V is TRBV20-1 and J is TRBJ1-1, with TRBD1 matching over 7 bases. The CDR3 is 13 amino acids. Germline CDR1 is DFQATT and CDR2 is SNEGSKA (reference sequence). Written as DNA, the CDR3 is TGTAAGTGGGACAGCTTTTTGAACACTGAAGCTTTCTTT. Its protein is CKWDSFLNTEAFF.

This clonotype came up many times. V is TRBV7-9 and J is TRBJ2-7; 10 positions match TRBD1. Germline CDR1 and CDR2: SEHNR and FQNEAQ (reference sequence). This CDR3 contains 17 residues. Trimming took 2 bases from V and 3 from J; bases not matched to a gene: 10. For the CDR3, the DNA is TGTGCCAGCAGCTTACCCCGACAGGGGGCCGATCTCTACGAGCAGTACTTC. It translates to CASSLPRQGADLYEQYF.

This chain links TRBV20-1 with TRBJ2-7, with D maybe TRBD1 (5 bases). The V gene's germline CDR1 is DFQATT and CDR2 SNEGSKA (reference sequence). V lost 7 bases and J 3 bases, leaving 22 bases between the germline ends. The CDR3 has 15 amino acids. The DNA of the CDR3 is TGCAGTGTTCCTCCCGCGGACCAGGGAAACTACGAGCAGTACTTC. Translating it yields CSVPPADQGNYEQYF.

This clonotype was detected only a few times. CDR3: CAISESANPYDRQYF. Written as DNA, the CDR3 is TGTGCCATCAGTGAGTCCGCCAACCCTTACGACCGGCAGTATTTT. The V gene is TRBV10-3, the J gene TRBJ2-3, with D unresolved. This CDR3 has 15 amino acids. CDR1 is ENHRY and CDR2 is SYGVKD in the germline V gene. Deletions cut 0 bases from V and 11 bases from J, with 18 bases between.

The V call is TRBV20-1, the J call TRBJ2-7, with TRBD2 identical over 9 bases. Trimming removed 6 bases from V and 1 base from J; junction bases left unmatched: 4. The CDR3 runs 13 residues. The germline gives CDR1 DFQATT, CDR2 SNEGSKA (reference sequence). Here the CDR3 reads CSAIAGVSYEQYF. The CDR3 DNA follows: TGCAGTGCAATAGCGGGAGTATCCTACGAGCAGTACTTC.

This clonotype was detected a few times. This may arise from a read error, as a much more abundant clone is one base away. V gene TRBV2 combines with J gene TRBJ2-4, with 12 positions matching TRBD1. This CDR3 is built from 17 residues. Per germline, CDR1 SNHLY and CDR2 FYNNEI. The junction had 12 bases not matched to a gene; V was cut back by 6 bases and J by 6 bases. The CDR3 DNA sequence: TGTGCCAGCAGCGAGCCGGGACAGGGGGCCGGGAGAAACATTCAGTACTTC. As protein: CASSEPGQGAGRNIQYF.

This clonotype was seen repeatedly, ten times or more. The chain has TRBV2 and TRBJ1-2; D unclear. Trimming pared 4 bases from V and 4 bases from J, leaving 10 bases between. The CDR3 covers 13 residues. CDR1 and CDR2 from the germline V gene are SNHLY and FYNNEI. The CDR3 DNA is TGTGCCAGCAGTGTAACAGTCACCTATGGCTACACCTTC. Encoded protein: CASSVTVTYGYTF. Combining the CDR3 with reference TRBV2 and TRBJ1-2 gives the whole variable domain EPEVTQTPSHQVTQMGQEVILRCVPISNHLYFYWYRQILGQKVEFLVSFYNNEISEKSEIFDDQFSVERPDGSNFTLKIRSTKLEDSAMYFCASSVTVTYGYTFGSGTRLTVV.

The chain combines TRBV5-8 with TRBJ2-7; D is unclear. Trimming took 7 bases from V and 2 from J, leaving 16 bases between them. Germline V CDR1 and CDR2: SGHTS, YDEGEE. There are 14 residues in the CDR3. The CDR3 sequence: CASSWAVFPYEQYF. CDR3 bases: TGTGCCAGCTCCTGGGCAGTCTTTCCCTACGAGCAGTACTTC.

V usage is TRBV7-2 and J usage is TRBJ2-3; D ambiguous. The CDR3 length is 16 residues. Germline V gene lookup returns CDR1 SGHTA and CDR2 FQGNSA. V was clipped by 1 base and J by 2 bases, with 13 bases between them. The CDR3 region has the DNA TGTGCCAGCAGCTTAGGAGGTGGTTTATACACAGATACGCAGTATTTT. This encodes CASSLGGGLYTDTQYF.

The V gene is TRBV7-2, the J gene TRBJ2-7; D call uncertain. Germline V lookup: CDR1 SGHTA, CDR2 FQGNSA. V lost 3 bases to trimming and J lost 4 bases, with 4 bases between them. This CDR3 has 11 residues. The CDR3 loop reads CASSFSYEQYF. The CDR3 DNA sequence: TGTGCCAGCAGCTTCTCTTACGAGCAGTACTTC.

The sample holds many counts of this clonotype. J is TRBJ1-2 and V is TRBV19; 8 nucleotides match TRBD1. There are 16 residues in the CDR3. The germline V gene has CDR1 LNHDA and CDR2 SQIVND (reference sequence). The V segment lost 0 bases and the J segment 4 bases; nucleotides outside the gene matches: 7. Here the CDR3 reads CASSIDSPGGGYGYTF. CDR3 DNA sequence: TGTGCCAGTAGTATAGATTCCCCAGGGGGCGGCTATGGCTACACCTTC.

V is TRBV10-3 and J is TRBJ2-1; TRBD2 agrees at 7 bases. Unmatched junction bases numbered 14, after V lost 6 bases and J lost 6 bases. Germline V gene sequence: CDR1 ENHRY, CDR2 SYGVKD. The CDR3 spans 16 residues. The DNA for the CDR3 is TGTGCCATCAGGAAAACCACGGGACTACTCAGCAATGAGCAGTTCTTC. Its protein product is CAIRKTTGLLSNEQFF.

A note on this clonotype: One end of the junction varies from germline; a read error may be responsible. This rearrangement joins TRBV5-4 to TRBJ2-5; D is perhaps TRBD1 (5 bases). Per the germline V gene, CDR1 is SGHNT and CDR2 is YYREEE (reference sequence). The CDR3 has 15 amino acids. The CDR3 DNA sequence: TGTGCCAGCAGCCCTGGACGTGGGGCCAAAGAGACCCAGCACTTC. Translation: CASSPGRGAKETQHF.

In this sample, this clonotype turned up many times. V gene TRBV27 combines with J gene TRBJ2-7; tentative D call: TRBD1 (6 bases). The CDR3 covers 15 residues. From germline, CDR1 is MNHEY and CDR2 SMNVEV (reference sequence). V was cut by 3 bases and J by 3 bases, with 15 bases left in between. The CDR3 protein is CASSFNRANDYEQYF. CDR3 coding DNA: TGTGCCAGCAGTTTTAACAGGGCAAATGACTACGAGCAGTACTTC.

The rearrangement joins TRBV6-5 to TRBJ1-1; D call uncertain. The V end was cut by 6 bases, the J end by 3 bases, with 8 bases between. The CDR3 runs to 12 residues. CDR1 is MNHEY and CDR2 is SVGAGI in the germline V gene. The CDR3 loop reads CASRATYTEAFF. CDR3 coding DNA: TGTGCCAGCAGGGCCACCTACACTGAAGCTTTCTTT.

This clonotype was counted ten times or more. V usage is TRBV13 and J usage is TRBJ1-2; the match to TRBD1 covers 7 bases. From germline, CDR1 is PRHDT and CDR2 FYEKMQ (reference sequence). The CDR3 runs 14 residues. The V gene end was trimmed by 3 bases and the J gene end by 4 bases; junction bases not matched to a gene: 5. CDR3 loop: CASSFRGDSYGYTF. CDR3 nucleotide sequence: TGTGCCAGCAGCTTCAGGGGGGACTCCTATGGCTACACCTTC. The variable domain in full, completed from reference TRBV13 and TRBJ1-2, reads AAGVIQSPRHLIKEKRETATLKCYPIPRHDTVYWYQQGPGQDPQFLISFYEKMQSDKGSIPDRFSAQQFSDYHSELNMSSLELGDSALYFCASSFRGDSYGYTFGSGTRLTVV.

This sequence joins TRBV24-1 and TRBJ2-7; D call uncertain. The CDR3 has 12 amino acids. V was cut by 4 bases and J by 4 bases, with 7 bases left in between. The V gene's germline CDR1 is KGHDR and CDR2 SFDVKD. In DNA, the CDR3 is TGTGCCACCAGTGACCGATCGTACGAGCAGTACTTC. This codes for CATSDRSYEQYF.

The chain recombines TRBV7-8 with TRBJ1-1; no firm D call. CDR3 length: 12 amino acids. The V end lost 5 bases, the J end lost 3 bases, and 7 bases lay between the germline ends. Germline V CDR1 and CDR2: SGHVS, FQNEAQ. The CDR3 region is CASSETYTEAFF. The CDR3, as DNA: TGTGCCAGCAGCGAGACCTACACTGAAGCTTTCTTT.

This clonotype appeared a single time. The CDR3 sequence is CASSDTATDTQYF. The CDR3 DNA follows: TGCGCCAGCAGTGATACAGCCACAGATACGCAGTATTTT. The V and J genes are TRBV10-2 and TRBJ2-3; the D is unclear. The CDR3 has 13 amino acids. CDR1 and CDR2 from the germline V gene are WSHSY and SAAADI. The V end lost 3 bases, the J end lost 2 bases, and 6 bases lay between the germline ends.

The J gene is TRBJ2-5, the V gene TRBV20-1; D may be TRBD1 or TRBD2 (5 bases each). Germline V gives CDR1 DFQATT, CDR2 SNEGSKA (reference sequence). CDR3 length equals 14 residues. V was clipped by 6 bases and J by 5 bases, with 19 bases between them. CDR3 in DNA: TGCAGTGCCCGCGGTCTGGGGGAGTGGGAGACCCAGTACTTC. It translates to CSARGLGEWETQYF.

The chain is built from TRBV7-2 and TRBJ2-3; D is unresolved. CDR1 SGHTA and CDR2 FQGNSA come from the germline V gene. The CDR3 consists of 13 residues. V lost 8 bases, J lost 3 bases, and 12 bases lay in between. This CDR3 is CASRQDGTDTQYF. DNA for the CDR3: TGTGCCAGCCGGCAGGATGGGACAGATACGCAGTATTTT.

The chain recombines TRBV2 with TRBJ1-2; D not resolved. The CDR3 length is 12 residues. Germline CDR1 is SNHLY and CDR2 is FYNNEI. V dropped 4 bases and J dropped 8 bases, with 11 bases sitting between them. CDR3 loop: CASSADLGGYTF. Here the CDR3 DNA reads TGTGCCAGCAGTGCGGACCTCGGGGGCTACACCTTC.

This chain links TRBV5-1 with TRBJ2-7, with a tentative D call TRBD2 (7 bases). From germline, CDR1 is SGHRS and CDR2 YFSETQ. Between the trimmed V and J ends, which lost 4 bases and 6 bases, there was a span of 20 bases. The CDR3 covers 15 residues. This CDR3 reads CASSPGGPGLGEQYF. The CDR3, as DNA: TGCGCCAGCAGCCCCGGGGGGCCTGGTCTTGGCGAGCAGTACTTC.

V is TRBV20-1 and J is TRBJ1-5, with a weak D call TRBD1 (5 bases). V was pared by 4 bases and J by 11 bases, with 9 bases between. Per germline, CDR1 DFQATT and CDR2 SNEGSKA (reference sequence). There are 10 residues in the CDR3. The CDR3 bases are TGCAGTGCTACAGGGTTGGCCCAGCATTTT. It specifies CSATGLAQHF.